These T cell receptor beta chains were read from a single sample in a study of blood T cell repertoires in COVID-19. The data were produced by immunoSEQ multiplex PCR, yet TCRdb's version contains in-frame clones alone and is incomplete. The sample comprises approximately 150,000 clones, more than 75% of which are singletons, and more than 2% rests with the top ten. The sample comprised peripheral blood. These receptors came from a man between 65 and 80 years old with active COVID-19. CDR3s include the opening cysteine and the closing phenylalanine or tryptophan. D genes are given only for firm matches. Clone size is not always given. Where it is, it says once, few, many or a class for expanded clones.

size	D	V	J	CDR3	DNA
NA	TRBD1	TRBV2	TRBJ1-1	CASSEEGAAEAFF	TGTGCCAGCAGTGAAGAGGGGGCTGCTGAAGCTTTCTTT
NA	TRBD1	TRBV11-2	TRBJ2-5	CASSPGDRSRATQYF	TGTGCCAGCAGCCCGGGGGACAGGTCACGGGCGACCCAGTACTTC
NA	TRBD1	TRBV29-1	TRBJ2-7	CSARQGAYEQYF	TGCAGCGCTAGACAGGGAGCCTACGAGCAGTACTTC
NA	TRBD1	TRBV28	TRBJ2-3	CASRPTGGTDTQYF	TGTGCCAGCAGGCCGACAGGGGGCACAGATACGCAGTATTTT
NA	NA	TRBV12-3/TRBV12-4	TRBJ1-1	CASSPSGHTEAFF	TGTGCCAGCAGTCCCAGCGGGCACACTGAAGCTTTCTTT
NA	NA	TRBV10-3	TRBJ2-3	CAISDYYESDTQYF	TGTGCCATCAGTGATTATTACGAGTCGGATACGCAGTATTTT
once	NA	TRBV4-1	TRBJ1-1	CASSQGAWGGTEAFF	TGCGCCAGCAGCCAAGGGGCCTGGGGGGGCACTGAAGCTTTCTTT
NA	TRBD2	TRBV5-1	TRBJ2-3	CASSSGTSGTDTQYF	TGCGCCAGCAGCTCCGGGACTAGCGGCACAGATACGCAGTATTTT
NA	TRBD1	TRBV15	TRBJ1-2	CATSRLQGAAPDSYGYTF	TGTGCCACCAGCCGTCTACAGGGGGCGGCCCCTGATTCCTATGGCTACACCTTC
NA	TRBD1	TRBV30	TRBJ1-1	CAWSGGTGALNTEAFF	TGTGCCTGGAGTGGGGGGACAGGGGCCTTGAACACTGAAGCTTTCTTT
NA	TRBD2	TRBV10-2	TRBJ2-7	CASNLAGSSYEQYF	TGCGCCAGCAACCTAGCGGGGAGCTCCTACGAGCAGTACTTC
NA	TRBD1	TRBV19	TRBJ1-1	CASSLAGGNTEAFF	TGTGCCAGTAGTTTGGCAGGGGGGAACACTGAAGCTTTCTTT
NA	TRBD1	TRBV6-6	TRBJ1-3	CASSRGTGGAPGNTIYF	TGTGCCAGCAGTCGCGGGACAGGGGGAGCTCCTGGAAACACCATATATTTT
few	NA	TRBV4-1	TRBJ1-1	CASSPGGALNTEAFF	TGCGCCAGCAGCCCCGGGGGGGCGCTGAACACTGAAGCTTTCTTT
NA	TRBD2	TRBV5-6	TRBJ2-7	CASSYFTSGMVYEQYF	TGTGCCAGCAGTTATTTTACTAGCGGGATGGTCTACGAGCAGTACTTC
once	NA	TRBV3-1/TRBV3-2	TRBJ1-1	CASSQGGFESEAFF	TGTGCCAGCAGCCAGGGAGGTTTTGAGTCTGAAGCTTTCTTT
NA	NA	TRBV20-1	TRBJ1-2	CSASDRPPYGYTF	TGCAGTGCTAGTGACCGTCCTCCTTATGGCTACACCTTC
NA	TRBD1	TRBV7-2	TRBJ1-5	CASSFGTGLNQPQHF	TGTGCCAGCAGCTTTGGGACAGGCCTTAATCAGCCCCAGCATTTT
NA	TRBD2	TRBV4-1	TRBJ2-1	CASSQVQPRLAGGPYNEQFF	TGCGCCAGCAGCCAAGTCCAACCACGACTAGCGGGAGGGCCCTACAATGAGCAGTTCTTC
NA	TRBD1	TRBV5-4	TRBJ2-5	CASSDRDGIETQYF	TGTGCCAGCAGCGACAGGGATGGTATCGAGACCCAGTACTTC
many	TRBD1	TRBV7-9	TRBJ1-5	CASSLVGTGGPQPQHF	TGTGCCAGCAGCTTAGTAGGGACAGGGGGCCCTCAGCCCCAGCATTTT
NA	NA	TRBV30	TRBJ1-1	CAWSEVRAEAFF	TGTGCCTGGAGTGAGGTCAGGGCTGAAGCTTTCTTT
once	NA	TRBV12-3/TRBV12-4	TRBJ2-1	CASRKPLAPEQFF	TGTGCCAGCAGAAAACCGTTAGCGCCTGAGCAGTTCTTC
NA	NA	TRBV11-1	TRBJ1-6	CASSFGGLNSPLHF	TGTGCCAGCAGCTTTGGGGGCTTGAATTCACCCCTCCACTTT
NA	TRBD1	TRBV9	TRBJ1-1	CASSARQGNTEAFF	TGTGCCAGCAGCGCAAGACAGGGAAACACTGAAGCTTTCTTT
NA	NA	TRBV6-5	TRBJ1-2	CASSYGFGGAYGYTF	TGTGCCAGCAGTTACGGTTTTGGGGGGGCTTATGGCTACACCTTC
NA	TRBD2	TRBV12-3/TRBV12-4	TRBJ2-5	CASSGTSGETQYF	TGTGCCAGCAGCGGGACTAGCGGGGAGACCCAGTACTTC
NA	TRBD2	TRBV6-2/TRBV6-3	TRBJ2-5	CASSLGTSVGLQYF	TGTGCCAGCAGCCTGGGGACTAGCGTTGGCCTACAGTACTTC
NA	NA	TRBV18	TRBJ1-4	CASSPMRALEKLFF	TGTGCCAGCTCACCGATGAGGGCGCTTGAAAAACTGTTTTTT
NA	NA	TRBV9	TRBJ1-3	CASRRGSAGNTIYF	TGCGCCAGCAGACGGGGGTCAGCTGGAAACACCATATATTTT
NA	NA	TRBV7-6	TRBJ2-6	CASSTRSSGANVLTF	TGTGCCAGCAGCACAAGAAGCTCTGGGGCCAACGTCCTGACTTTC
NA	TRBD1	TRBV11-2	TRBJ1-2	CASSPDRAYGYTF	TGTGCCAGCAGCCCTGACAGGGCCTATGGCTACACCTTC
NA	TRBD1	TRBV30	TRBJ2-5	CAWSWDRGRDGETQYF	TGTGCCTGGAGTTGGGACAGGGGGCGTGATGGAGAGACCCAGTACTTC
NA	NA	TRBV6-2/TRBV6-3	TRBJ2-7	CASSYRESEQYF	TGTGCCAGCAGTTATCGGGAGAGCGAGCAGTACTTC
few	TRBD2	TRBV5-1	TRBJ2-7	CASSTGLVHEQYF	TGCGCCAGCAGCACGGGACTAGTTCACGAGCAGTACTTC
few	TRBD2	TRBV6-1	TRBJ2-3	CASSDPLATTDTQYF	TGTGCCAGCAGTGACCCACTAGCGACCACAGATACGCAGTATTTT
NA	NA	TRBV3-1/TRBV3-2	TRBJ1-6	CASSQAGDSPLHF	TGTGCCAGCAGCCAAGCGGGGGACTCACCCCTCCACTTT
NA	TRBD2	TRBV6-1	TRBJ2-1	CASSETSGRVNEQFF	TGTGCCAGCAGTGAGACTAGCGGGAGGGTTAATGAGCAGTTCTTC
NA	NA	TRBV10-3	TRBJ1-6	CAIKGPEDNSPLHF	TGTGCCATCAAAGGCCCCGAGGATAATTCACCCCTCCACTTT
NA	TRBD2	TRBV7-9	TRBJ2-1	CASSPLSGSSYNEQFF	TGTGCCAGCAGCCCGCTGAGCGGGAGCTCCTACAATGAGCAGTTCTTC
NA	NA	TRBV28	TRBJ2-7	CASSLSGAGLTYEQYF	TGTGCCAGCAGTTTAAGTGGGGCAGGGTTAACCTACGAGCAGTACTTC
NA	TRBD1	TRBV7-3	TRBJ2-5	CASSLTGQPWETQYF	TGTGCCAGCAGCTTAACGGGACAGCCATGGGAGACCCAGTACTTC
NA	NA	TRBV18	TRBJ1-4	CASSPYSGEKLFF	TGTGCCAGCTCACCATACTCGGGTGAAAAACTGTTTTTT
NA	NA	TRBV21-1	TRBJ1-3	CASSKKGTGASGNTIYF	TGTGCCAGCAGCAAAAAGGGAACAGGGGCTTCGGGAAACACCATATATTTT
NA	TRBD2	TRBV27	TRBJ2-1	CASTLKAGVYVSEQFF	TGTGCCAGCACCTTAAAAGCGGGAGTATACGTGAGTGAGCAGTTCTTC
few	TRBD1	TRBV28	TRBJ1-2	CASSSSGGPNYGYTF	TGTGCCAGCAGTTCCTCAGGGGGCCCAAACTATGGCTACACCTTC
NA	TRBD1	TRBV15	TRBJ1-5	CATSRDRDRGDNQPQHF	TGTGCCACCAGCAGAGATCGGGACAGGGGGGACAATCAGCCCCAGCATTTT
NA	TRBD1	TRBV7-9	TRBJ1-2	CASSRDRGNNGYTF	TGTGCCAGCTCCCGGGACAGGGGGAACAATGGCTACACCTTC
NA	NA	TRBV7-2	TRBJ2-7	CASSSLSSYEQYF	TGTGCCAGCAGCTCACTTTCTAGCTACGAGCAGTACTTC
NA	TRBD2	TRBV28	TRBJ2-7	CASIPIGGPTKGLAGETYEQYF	TGTGCCAGCATCCCGATCGGGGGGCCTACCAAGGGACTAGCGGGAGAGACCTACGAGCAGTACTTC
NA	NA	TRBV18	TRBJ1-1	CASSPSGYEAFF	TGTGCCAGCTCACCATCGGGGTACGAAGCTTTCTTT
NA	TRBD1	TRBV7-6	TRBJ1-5	CASSPWTGDQPQHF	TGTGCCAGCAGCCCCTGGACAGGGGATCAGCCCCAGCATTTT
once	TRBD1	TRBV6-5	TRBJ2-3	CASSYRTGADTQYF	TGTGCCAGCAGTTACAGGACAGGGGCAGATACGCAGTATTTT
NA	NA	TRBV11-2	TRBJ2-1	CASSFEGERNEQFF	TGTGCCAGCAGCTTCGAGGGTGAACGAAATGAGCAGTTCTTC